This T cell receptor beta chain was observed in a study of OX40 agonist ivuxolimab in advanced cancers. Study-level background: In three patients, partial responses were observed, one with hepatocellular carcinoma and two with cutaneous melanoma.

Libraries were prepared by immunoSEQ multiplex PCR; TCRdb keeps only in-frame clonotypes and omits some of them. The table has approximately 46,000 clones, 75% to 80% seen once. Study-wide findings and caveats: On average, a greater number of expanded clones characterised CD8+ T cells relative to CD4+.

This CDR3 contains 18 residues. CDR1 SGDLS and CDR2 YYNGEE come from the germline V gene. V lost 4 bases and J 0 bases, leaving 20 bases between the germline ends. With respect to this clone: No antigen is known for it.

This TCR came from an adult with an advanced solid tumor such as melanoma, head and neck, liver or kidney cancer. Sequences were derived from CD4+ or CD8+ T cells sorted from blood, sampled in a trial of the OX40 agonist ivuxolimab. The V and J genes are TRBV9 and TRBJ1-5, with a weak D call TRBD1 (6 bases). The CDR3 DNA is TGTGCCAGCAGCACACGCACGGGGGGCTCATTTAGCAATCAGCCCCAGCATTTT. It codes for CASSTRTGGSFSNQPQHF.